The 32 T cell receptor beta chains below come from one sample, sequenced in a study of CD8 T cells in Susac syndrome. After extraction with the RNeasy kit, roughly 0.45 to 1 ug of the RNA was reverse transcribed using random hexamers. TCRdb re-derived calls from the immunoSEQ multiplex PCR reads in MiXCR, one entry per CDR3 protein. There are about 180,000 distinct CDR3 sequences in the sample; 85% to 95% occur only once, and less than 0.2% lies in the top ten. Sequenced input: CD8+ T cells from PBMCs. These receptors originate from a human donor with multiple sclerosis.

This clonotype occurred once. The chain carries TRBV20-1 and TRBJ1-2; D ambiguous. With 2 bases removed from V and 10 bases from J, the gap between germline ends came to 17 bases. The CDR3 is made up of 13 amino acids. Germline CDR1 is DFQATT and CDR2 is SNEGSKA (reference sequence). CDR3 sequence reads: CSARLDGWGDYTF. CDR3 bases: TGCAGTGCTAGACTGGACGGGTGGGGAGACTACACCTTC.

V is TRBV7-9 and J is TRBJ2-4; tentative D call: TRBD1 (5 bases). Germline assignment: CDR1 SEHNR and CDR2 FQNEAQ (reference sequence). The ends were cut back, 5 bases at V and 1 base at J, with 15 bases in the middle. The CDR3 is 16 amino acids. The CDR3 sequence: CASSADSEMAKNIQYF. Written as DNA, the CDR3 is TGTGCCAGCAGCGCCGACAGTGAAATGGCCAAAAACATTCAGTACTTC.

V gene TRBV5-4 combines with J gene TRBJ2-3, with 10 bases identical to TRBD2. CDR1 SGHNT and CDR2 YYREEE come from the germline V gene (reference sequence). V lost 6 bases, J lost 2 bases, and 12 bases stayed unmatched. The CDR3 contains 17 residues. The CDR3 region is CASNPTKAGGYTDTQYF. CDR3 nucleotide sequence: TGTGCCAGCAACCCGACTAAAGCGGGAGGGTACACAGATACGCAGTATTTT.

The chain recombines TRBV28 with TRBJ2-7; D may be TRBD1 or TRBD2 (6 bases each). CDR1 MDHEN and CDR2 SYDVKM come from the germline V gene. The CDR3 totals 14 residues. Trimming removed 3 bases at V and 3 bases at J, with 12 bases between. The CDR3 sequence: CASSFRGLGYEQYF. The CDR3 coding sequence is TGTGCCAGCAGTTTTCGGGGGCTTGGCTACGAGCAGTACTTC.

This clonotype was seen a few times. The chain employs TRBV20-1 and TRBJ2-5, with D unclear. Trimming removed 0 bases at V and 2 bases at J, with 10 bases between. The CDR3 covers 14 residues. Germline V gene sequence: CDR1 DFQATT, CDR2 SNEGSKA (reference sequence). The CDR3 DNA is TGCAGTGCTAGAGATCCGGAGACACAAGAGACCCAGTACTTC. It translates to CSARDPETQETQYF.

V and J are TRBV3-1 and TRBJ1-2; D ambiguous. In germline, CDR1 is LGHDT, CDR2 YNNKEL (reference sequence). With 1 base removed from V and 3 bases from J, the gap between germline ends came to 9 bases. This CDR3 is built from 14 residues. In nucleotides, the CDR3 is TGTGCCAGCAGCCAAGGAAGGAGTTACTATGGCTACACCTTC. This encodes CASSQGRSYYGYTF.

J is TRBJ2-1 and V is TRBV29-1, with D perhaps TRBD2 (7 bases). The CDR3 covers 13 residues. Germline V gene lookup returns CDR1 SQVTM and CDR2 ANQGSEA. V was clipped by 7 bases and J by 3 bases, with 13 bases between them. CDR3 in DNA: TGCAGCGCAAAGGGGGGGCTCTACAATGAGCAGTTCTTC. This translates into CSAKGGLYNEQFF.

The chain is built from TRBV27 and TRBJ2-3; D call uncertain. This CDR3 spans 12 amino acids. Germline lookup yields CDR1 MNHEY and CDR2 SMNVEV (reference sequence). The V gene lost 5 bases and the J gene lost 2 bases, with 5 bases spanning the gap. The chain's CDR3 is CASSPTTDTQYF. Here the CDR3 DNA reads TGTGCCAGCAGTCCCACCACAGATACGCAGTATTTT.

Here the CDR3 DNA reads TGTGCCATCATGGCCGAGAACACTGAAGCTTTCTTT. Translation: CAIMAENTEAFF. The gene calls are TRBV10-3 and TRBJ1-1, with D unclear. This CDR3 is built from 12 residues. The germline CDR1 and CDR2 sequences are ENHRY and SYGVKD. Trimming took 7 bases from V and 1 from J, leaving 7 bases between them.

This chain connects TRBV27 to TRBJ2-3; a weak D match, TRBD1 (5 bases). V lost 3 bases and J 2 bases, leaving 9 bases between the germline ends. In germline, CDR1 is MNHEY, CDR2 SMNVEV (reference sequence). The CDR3 contains 14 residues. The CDR3 DNA reads as TGTGCCAGCAGTTTCCAGGGATTCACAGATACGCAGTATTTT. Protein: CASSFQGFTDTQYF.

V is TRBV29-1 and J is TRBJ1-1; 7 nucleotides align to TRBD1. Per germline, CDR1 SQVTM and CDR2 ANQGSEA. The CDR3 totals 13 residues. The trim removed 5 bases at V and 3 bases at J, leaving 6 bases unmatched. The CDR3 nucleotides read TGCAGCGTTTACAGGGGATGGGACACTGAAGCTTTCTTT. Residues: CSVYRGWDTEAFF.

The V call is TRBV27, the J call TRBJ2-1; the D is unclear. Germline V gives CDR1 MNHEY, CDR2 SMNVEV (reference sequence). The CDR3 consists of 12 residues. V was clipped by 4 bases and J by 7 bases, with 8 bases between them. The DNA for the CDR3 is TGTGCCAGCAGTTGGGGTGCGAATGAGCAGTTCTTC. Amino acids: CASSWGANEQFF.

This clonotype was recorded once. V is TRBV28 and J is TRBJ2-1; 8 bases line up with TRBD2. The CDR3 sequence is 16 residues long. Germline V gene sequence: CDR1 MDHEN, CDR2 SYDVKM. Trimming at V came to 5 bases and at J to 0 bases, leaving 6 bases not matched to a gene. The CDR3 region is CASSPLAGGSYNEQFF. The CDR3 coding sequence is TGTGCCAGCAGTCCCCTCGCGGGGGGCTCCTACAATGAGCAGTTCTTC.

The chain joins TRBV15 to TRBJ2-3; 8 nucleotides align to TRBD2. V gave up 3 bases and J gave up 0 bases; unmatched junction bases: 2. CDR1 and CDR2 from the germline V gene are LNHNV and YYDKDF (reference sequence). This CDR3 spans 15 amino acids. The CDR3 here is CATSRGGGSTDTQYF. The CDR3 nucleotides are TGTGCCACCAGCAGGGGCGGGGGGAGCACAGATACGCAGTATTTT.

The CDR3 protein is CSAQPGQENNEQFF. Written as DNA, the CDR3 is TGCAGCGCCCAACCCGGACAAGAGAACAATGAGCAGTTCTTC. This rearrangement joins TRBV29-1 to TRBJ2-1, with D maybe TRBD1 (5 bases). The CDR3 runs 14 residues. V was cut by 7 bases and J by 5 bases, with 18 bases left in between. Germline-derived CDR1 and CDR2 are SQVTM and ANQGSEA.

J is TRBJ2-5 and V is TRBV10-3, with 9 bases lining up with TRBD2. Germline V gene lookup returns CDR1 ENHRY and CDR2 SYGVKD. CDR3 size: 16 residues. The junction had 9 bases not matched to a gene; V was cut back by 5 bases and J by 2 bases. The CDR3 nucleotides are TGTGCCATCAGTATTGATAGCGGGAGTTTACAAGAGACCCAGTACTTC. This encodes CAISIDSGSLQETQYF.

The chain joins TRBV27 to TRBJ2-7; D is ambiguous. V lost 8 bases and J lost 3, with 8 bases in between. The CDR3 has 11 residues. Per the germline V gene, CDR1 is MNHEY and CDR2 is SMNVEV (reference sequence). The CDR3 sequence: CASASGYEQYF. Written as DNA, the CDR3 is TGTGCCAGCGCATCAGGCTACGAGCAGTACTTC.

J is TRBJ1-5 and V is TRBV27; D not resolved. Trimming took 2 bases from V and 1 from J, leaving 9 bases between them. CDR3 length equals 15 residues. Germline CDR1 is MNHEY and CDR2 is SMNVEV (reference sequence). In DNA form, the CDR3 reads TGTGCCAGCAGTTTAACCCGGGGAAGCAATCAGCCCCAGCATTTT. Protein sequence: CASSLTRGSNQPQHF.

The rearrangement joins TRBV5-4 to TRBJ1-2; TRBD1 agrees at 7 bases. Losses at the gene ends were 3 bases for V and 4 bases for J; bases not matched to a gene: 6. From germline, CDR1 is SGHNT and CDR2 YYREEE (reference sequence). This CDR3 spans 14 amino acids. CDR3 bases: TGTGCCAGCAGCTCCCTGACAGGGACCTATGGCTACACCTTC. It yields the protein CASSSLTGTYGYTF.

The chain employs TRBV24-1 and TRBJ2-2; no firm D call. This CDR3 comprises 14 residues. V lost 3 bases, J lost 1 base, and 5 bases lay in between. Germline assignment: CDR1 KGHDR and CDR2 SFDVKD. Here the CDR3 DNA reads TGTGCCACCAGTGATCAACTGAACACCGGGGAGCTGTTTTTT. Residues: CATSDQLNTGELFF.

The CDR3 sequence: CSVGQPNTEAFF. The DNA of the CDR3 is TGCAGCGTTGGACAGCCGAACACTGAAGCTTTCTTT. This chain connects TRBV29-1 to TRBJ1-1, with TRBD1 as a possible D gene (5 bases). V gave up 4 bases and J gave up 1 base, with 7 bases separating them. Germline assignment: CDR1 SQVTM and CDR2 ANQGSEA. The CDR3 is 12 residues long.

The CDR3 loop reads CASSLGLYYTF. The CDR3 DNA reads as TGTGCCAGCAGCTTGGGACTCTACTACACCTTC. The genes are TRBV13 and TRBJ1-2; a possible D gene is TRBD1 (5 bases). The germline gives CDR1 PRHDT, CDR2 FYEKMQ (reference sequence). The ends were cut back, 3 bases at V and 10 bases at J, with 9 bases in the middle. The CDR3 length is 11 residues.

This chain links TRBV12-5 with TRBJ2-7; TRBD1 matches at 11 bases. CDR1 and CDR2 (germline): LGHNT, FRNRAP. The CDR3 has 21 residues. Unmatched junction bases numbered 16, after V lost 0 bases and J lost 0 bases. DNA for the CDR3: TGTGCTAGTGGTTTGGTATCTACCGGACAGGGGGCGGTGAAAGCCTCCTACGAGCAGTACTTC. Protein sequence: CASGLVSTGQGAVKASYEQYF.

This clonotype was recorded only once. The chain uses TRBV9 and TRBJ2-3; D perhaps matches TRBD2 (6 bases). The ends were cut back, 0 bases at V and 1 base at J, with 12 bases in the middle. Per germline, CDR1 SGDLS and CDR2 YYNGEE. This CDR3 is built from 16 residues. This CDR3 reads CASSVESQRGTDTQYF. The CDR3 coding sequence is TGTGCCAGCAGCGTAGAGTCCCAGCGGGGCACAGATACGCAGTATTTT. Full variable domain (outside the CDR3, taken from reference TRBV9 and TRBJ2-3): DSGVTQTPKHLITATGQRVTLRCSPRSGDLSVYWYQQSLDQGLQFLIQYYNGEERAKGNILERFSAQQFPDLHSELNLSSLELGDSALYFCASSVESQRGTDTQYFGPGTRLTVL.

This clonotype showed up just once. The chain employs TRBV9 and TRBJ1-2, with TRBD1 matching 10 bases. The ends lost 0 bases at V and 5 bases at J; junction bases unmatched: 1. Germline V gives CDR1 SGDLS, CDR2 YYNGEE. The CDR3 length is 14 residues. The CDR3 protein is CASSVAGQGYGYTF. The CDR3 bases are TGTGCCAGCAGCGTAGCGGGACAGGGGTATGGCTACACCTTC.

This clonotype was detected once. The chain uses TRBV27 and TRBJ2-7; TRBD2 aligns across 7 bases. There are 13 residues in the CDR3. Germline V gene sequence: CDR1 MNHEY, CDR2 SMNVEV (reference sequence). J lost 6 bases, V lost 3 bases, and 5 bases had no gene match. Here the CDR3 reads CASSFGEGPEQYF. For the CDR3, the DNA is TGTGCCAGCAGTTTCGGGGAGGGCCCCGAGCAGTACTTC.

The V and J genes are TRBV12-3 or TRBV12-4 and TRBJ1-5, with D uncertain. This CDR3 is 15 amino acids long. V lost 5 bases, J lost 1 base, and 12 bases lay in between. DNA for the CDR3: TGTGCCAGCAGTCCCGACATCGAAAGCAATCAGCCCCAGCATTTT. It specifies CASSPDIESNQPQHF.

The V and J genes are TRBV28 and TRBJ2-7; D may be TRBD1 or TRBD2 (5 bases each). V was shortened by 7 bases and J by 6 bases, with 19 bases between the two germline ends. The CDR3 loop spans 14 amino acids. CDR1 and CDR2 from the germline V gene are MDHEN and SYDVKM. This CDR3 reads CASISGQGRLEQYF. The CDR3 nucleotides are TGTGCCAGCATTTCAGGCCAGGGACGTCTCGAGCAGTACTTC.

The genes are TRBV12-3 or TRBV12-4 and TRBJ2-3, with D tentatively TRBD1 (5 bases). Trimming pared 3 bases from V and 3 bases from J, leaving 10 bases between. This CDR3 is built from 14 residues. CDR3 in amino acids: CASSFGRETDTQYF. CDR3 DNA sequence: TGTGCCAGCAGTTTCGGCAGGGAAACAGATACGCAGTATTTT.

In its sample, this clonotype was seen once. The rearrangement uses TRBV29-1 and TRBJ2-1; 11 bases are shared with TRBD2. This CDR3 comprises 16 residues. The trim removed 5 bases at V and 3 bases at J, leaving 9 bases unmatched. CDR1 SQVTM and CDR2 ANQGSEA come from the germline V gene. This CDR3 is CSVFTSGRLLYNEQFF. In DNA form, the CDR3 reads TGCAGCGTTTTCACTAGCGGGAGACTCCTCTACAATGAGCAGTTCTTC.

This clonotype showed up just once. This rearrangement joins TRBV11-2 to TRBJ2-1; 8 positions agree with TRBD2. V gave up 1 base and J gave up 7 bases; unmatched junction bases: 3. This CDR3 has 14 residues. CDR1 and CDR2 (germline): SGHAT, FQNNGV. This CDR3 reads CASSLGKRGNEQFF. The CDR3 coding sequence is TGTGCCAGCAGCTTAGGGAAGCGGGGGAATGAGCAGTTCTTC.

This chain uses TRBV28 with TRBJ2-7; D is possibly TRBD1 or TRBD2 (5 bases each). The CDR3 length is 15 residues. V was pared by 5 bases and J by 0 bases, with 14 bases between. The germline V gene encodes CDR1 MDHEN and CDR2 SYDVKM. In nucleotides, the CDR3 is TGTGCCAGCAGTCCAGGGACCCCTAACTCCTACGAGCAGTACTTC. Protein product: CASSPGTPNSYEQYF.